This T cell receptor beta chain was observed in a study of cytomegalovirus exposure and HLA in healthy donors. This CDR3 spans 12 amino acids. The germline V and J ends were trimmed by 4 bases and 3 bases, with 7 bases remaining between them. Looked up from germline, CDR1 is MGHDK and CDR2 is SYGVNS. Profiled with immunoSEQ multiplex PCR; TCRdb holds only in-frame clones, not every one. Here the sample spans roughly 86,000 clones, roughly 95% being singletons. The sequence came from a man aged 18 to 30 in good health and CMV-seropositive. The genes are TRBV25-1 and TRBJ2-7; D is perhaps TRBD2 (5 bases). The sequencing sample was made of PBMCs. CDR3 nucleotides: TGTGCCAGCAGTGTCCGGGACTACGAGCAGTACTTC. Protein product: CASSVRDYEQYF.